The table lists the clone carrying this TCR beta chain with a few counts. The trim removed 2 bases at V and 3 bases at J, leaving 12 bases unmatched. This CDR3 spans 17 amino acids. The germline V gene has CDR1 SGHRS and CDR2 YFSETQ. The sample is drawn from a study of blood T cell repertoires in COVID-19. About the study: PBMCs, B-cell-depleted T cells, or T cells were the source of the cDNA or gDNA that made up the material.

Data came from immunoSEQ multiplex PCR; TCRdb stores just in-frame clones and leaves some out. The sample carries about 140,000 clones, 75% to 80% recorded once. Donors were grouped by their self-reported clinical history. V is TRBV5-1 and J is TRBJ1-1, with 8 nucleotides matching TRBD1. Sequencing input: PBMCs or T cells enriched from blood (not recorded which). The clonotype originates from a woman aged 50 to 60 who had recovered from COVID-19. The CDR3 bases are TGCGCCAGCAGCTTACCGGGCCAGGGGGCTGGGTACACTGAAGCTTTCTTT. Translating gives CASSLPGQGAGYTEAFF.